Described below is a single T cell receptor beta chain sequence and its context. Repertoires were generated with immunoSEQ multiplex PCR, while TCRdb's copy carries only in-frame clones and drops some. The sample carries around 220,000 clones, 75% to 95% recorded once. This entry comes from a study of blood T cell repertoires in COVID-19. This TCR was sampled from a woman in her late teens or twenties who had recovered from COVID-19. Sequences were obtained from PBMCs or T cells enriched from blood (not recorded which).

The CDR3 region is CASSRTVLYGYTF. The CDR3 nucleotides read TGTGCCAGCAGCAGAACAGTACTCTATGGCTACACCTTC. The J gene is TRBJ1-2, the V gene TRBV6-5; no clear D. The ends were cut back, 6 bases at V and 4 bases at J, with 12 bases in the middle. CDR1 and CDR2 from the germline V gene are MNHEY and SVGAGI. The CDR3 runs 13 residues.